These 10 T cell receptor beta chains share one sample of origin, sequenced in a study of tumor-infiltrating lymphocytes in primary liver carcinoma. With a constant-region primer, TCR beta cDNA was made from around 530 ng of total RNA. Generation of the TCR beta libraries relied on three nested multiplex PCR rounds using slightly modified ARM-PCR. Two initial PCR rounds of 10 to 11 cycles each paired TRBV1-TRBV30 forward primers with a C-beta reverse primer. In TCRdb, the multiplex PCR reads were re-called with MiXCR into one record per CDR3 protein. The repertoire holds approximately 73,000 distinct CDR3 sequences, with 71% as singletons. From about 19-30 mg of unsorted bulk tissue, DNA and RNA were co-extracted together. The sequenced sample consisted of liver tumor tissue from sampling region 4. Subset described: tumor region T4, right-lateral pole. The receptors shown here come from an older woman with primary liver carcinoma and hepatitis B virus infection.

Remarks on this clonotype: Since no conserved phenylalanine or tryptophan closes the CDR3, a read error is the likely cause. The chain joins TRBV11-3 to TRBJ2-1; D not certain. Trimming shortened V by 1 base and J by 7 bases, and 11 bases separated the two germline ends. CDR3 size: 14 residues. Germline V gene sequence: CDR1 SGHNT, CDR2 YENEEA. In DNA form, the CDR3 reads TGTGCCAGCAGCTTAGGTGGGAACACTAATGAGCAGTTCATC. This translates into CASSLGGNTNEQFI.

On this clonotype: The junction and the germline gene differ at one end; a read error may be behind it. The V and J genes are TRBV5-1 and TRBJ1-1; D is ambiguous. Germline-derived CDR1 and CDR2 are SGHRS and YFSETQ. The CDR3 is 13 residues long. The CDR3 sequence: CASSLRGNTEALF. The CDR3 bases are TGCGCCAGCAGCTTGCGGGGAAACACTGAAGCTTTATTT.

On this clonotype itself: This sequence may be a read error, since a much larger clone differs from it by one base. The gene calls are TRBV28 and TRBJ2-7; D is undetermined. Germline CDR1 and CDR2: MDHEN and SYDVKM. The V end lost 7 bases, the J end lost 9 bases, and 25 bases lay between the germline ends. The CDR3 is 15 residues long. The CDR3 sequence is CASNPLPPNKVRQYF. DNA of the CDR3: TGTGCCAGCAATCCCCTCCCGCCTAATAAAGTCCGGCAGTACTTC.

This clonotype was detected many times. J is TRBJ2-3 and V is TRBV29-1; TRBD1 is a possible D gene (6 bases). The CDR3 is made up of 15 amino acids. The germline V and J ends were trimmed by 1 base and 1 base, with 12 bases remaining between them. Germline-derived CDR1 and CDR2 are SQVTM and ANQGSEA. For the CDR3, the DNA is TGCAGCGTTGAAGGACAGGAGACGGGCACAGATACGCAGTATTTT. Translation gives CSVEGQETGTDTQYF.

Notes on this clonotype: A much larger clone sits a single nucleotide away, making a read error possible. CDR3 sequence: CARREDLSGSYEQYF. The CDR3 DNA sequence: TGTGCCAGGAGGGAAGACCTTAGCGGTTCCTACGAGCAGTACTTC. The genes are TRBV2 and TRBJ2-7; possible D gene TRBD2, 6 bases. Trimming took 9 bases from V and 1 from J, leaving 19 bases between them. The CDR3 covers 15 residues. CDR1 is SNHLY and CDR2 is FYNNEI in the germline V gene.

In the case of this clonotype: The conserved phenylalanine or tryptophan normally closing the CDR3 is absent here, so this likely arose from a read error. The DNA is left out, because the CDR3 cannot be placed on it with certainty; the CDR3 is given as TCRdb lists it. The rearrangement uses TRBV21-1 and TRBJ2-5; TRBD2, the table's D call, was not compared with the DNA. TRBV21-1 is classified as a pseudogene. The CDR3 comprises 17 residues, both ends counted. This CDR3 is CASSKVAAGGPDETQYI.

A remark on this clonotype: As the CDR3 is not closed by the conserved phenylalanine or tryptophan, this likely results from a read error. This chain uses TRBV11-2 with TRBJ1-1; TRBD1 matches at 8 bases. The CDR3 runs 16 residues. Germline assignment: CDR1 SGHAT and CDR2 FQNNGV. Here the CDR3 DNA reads TGTGCCAGCGGCTTAGATCGGACAGGGATTGACACTGAAGCTTTCTCT. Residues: CASGLDRTGIDTEAFS.

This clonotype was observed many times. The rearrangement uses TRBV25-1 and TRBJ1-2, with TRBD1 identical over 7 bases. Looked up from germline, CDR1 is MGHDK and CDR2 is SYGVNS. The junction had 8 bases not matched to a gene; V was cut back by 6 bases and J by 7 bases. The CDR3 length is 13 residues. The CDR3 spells CASSGRQGGGYTF. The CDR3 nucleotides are TGTGCCAGCAGCGGTAGACAGGGCGGTGGCTACACCTTC.

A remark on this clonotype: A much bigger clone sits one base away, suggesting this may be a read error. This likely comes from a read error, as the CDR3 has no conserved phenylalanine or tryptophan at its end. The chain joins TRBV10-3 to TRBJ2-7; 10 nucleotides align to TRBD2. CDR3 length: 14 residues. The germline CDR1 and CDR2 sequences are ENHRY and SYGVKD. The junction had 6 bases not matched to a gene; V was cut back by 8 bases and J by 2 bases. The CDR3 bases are TGTGCCATCGGTGCTAGCGGGAGTACCTACGAGCAGTACATC. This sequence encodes CAIGASGSTYEQYI.

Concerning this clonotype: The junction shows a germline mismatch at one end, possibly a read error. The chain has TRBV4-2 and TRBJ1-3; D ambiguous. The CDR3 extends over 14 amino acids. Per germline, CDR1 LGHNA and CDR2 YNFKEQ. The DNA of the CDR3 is TGTGCCAACAGCCAAAACTTTTCGGTGGTCACCATATATTTT. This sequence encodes CANSQNFSVVTIYF.